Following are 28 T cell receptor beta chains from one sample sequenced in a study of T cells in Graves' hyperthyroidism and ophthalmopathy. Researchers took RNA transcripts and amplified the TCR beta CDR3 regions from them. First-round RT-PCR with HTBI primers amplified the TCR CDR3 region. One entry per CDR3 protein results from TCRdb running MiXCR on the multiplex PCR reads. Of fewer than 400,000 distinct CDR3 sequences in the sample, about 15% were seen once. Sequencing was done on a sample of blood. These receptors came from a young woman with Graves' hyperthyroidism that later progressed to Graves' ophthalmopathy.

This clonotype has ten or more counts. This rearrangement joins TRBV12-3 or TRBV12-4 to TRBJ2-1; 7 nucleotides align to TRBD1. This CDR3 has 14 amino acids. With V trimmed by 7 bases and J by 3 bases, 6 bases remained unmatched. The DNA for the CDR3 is TGTGCCAGCACCGTGGGACAGAACTACAATGAGCAGTTCTTC. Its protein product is CASTVGQNYNEQFF.

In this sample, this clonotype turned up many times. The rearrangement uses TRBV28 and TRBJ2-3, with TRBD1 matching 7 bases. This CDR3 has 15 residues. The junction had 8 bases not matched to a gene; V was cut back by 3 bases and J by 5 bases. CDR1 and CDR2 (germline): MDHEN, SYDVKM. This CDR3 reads CASSFGGQRQDTQYF. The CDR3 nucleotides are TGTGCCAGCAGTTTTGGGGGACAGAGACAAGATACGCAGTATTTT.

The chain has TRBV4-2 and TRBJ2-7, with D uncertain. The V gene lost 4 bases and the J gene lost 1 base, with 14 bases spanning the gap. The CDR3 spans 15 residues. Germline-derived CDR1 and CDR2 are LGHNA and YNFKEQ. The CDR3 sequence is CASSPLAGRSYEQYF. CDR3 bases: TGTGCCAGCAGCCCCCTGGCAGGACGATCCTACGAGCAGTACTTC.

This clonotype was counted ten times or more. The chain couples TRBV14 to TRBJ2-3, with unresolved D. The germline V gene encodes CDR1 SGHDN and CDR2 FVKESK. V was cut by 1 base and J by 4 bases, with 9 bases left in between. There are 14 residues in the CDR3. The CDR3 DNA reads TGTGCCAGCAGCCAAGTAGGCGGAGCAGATACGCAGTATTTT. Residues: CASSQVGGADTQYF.

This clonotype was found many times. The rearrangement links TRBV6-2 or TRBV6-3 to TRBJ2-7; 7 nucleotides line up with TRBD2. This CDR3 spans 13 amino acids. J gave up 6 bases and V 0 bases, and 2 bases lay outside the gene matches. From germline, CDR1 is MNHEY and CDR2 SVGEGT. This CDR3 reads CASSYSGGPEQYF. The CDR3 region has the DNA TGTGCCAGCAGTTACTCGGGAGGGCCCGAGCAGTACTTC.

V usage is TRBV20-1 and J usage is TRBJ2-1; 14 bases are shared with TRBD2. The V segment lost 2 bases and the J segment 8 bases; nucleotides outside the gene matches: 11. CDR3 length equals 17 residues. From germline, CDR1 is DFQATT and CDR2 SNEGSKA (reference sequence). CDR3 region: CSARPTGGLAGEYEQFF. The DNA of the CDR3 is TGCAGTGCTAGACCTACAGGGGGACTAGCGGGAGAGTATGAGCAGTTCTTC.

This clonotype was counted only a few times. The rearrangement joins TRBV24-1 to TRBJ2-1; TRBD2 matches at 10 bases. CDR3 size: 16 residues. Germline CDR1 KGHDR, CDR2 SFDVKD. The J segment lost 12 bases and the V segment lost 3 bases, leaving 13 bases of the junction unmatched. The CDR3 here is CATSDSWTSGPWGQFF. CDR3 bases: TGTGCCACCAGTGATAGTTGGACTAGCGGCCCCTGGGGGCAGTTCTTC.

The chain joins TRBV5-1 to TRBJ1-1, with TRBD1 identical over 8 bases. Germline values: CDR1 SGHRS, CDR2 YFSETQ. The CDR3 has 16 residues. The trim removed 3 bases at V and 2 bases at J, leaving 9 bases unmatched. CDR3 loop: CASSSGQGWYNTEAFF. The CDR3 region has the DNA TGCGCCAGCAGCTCCGGACAGGGCTGGTATAACACTGAAGCTTTCTTT.

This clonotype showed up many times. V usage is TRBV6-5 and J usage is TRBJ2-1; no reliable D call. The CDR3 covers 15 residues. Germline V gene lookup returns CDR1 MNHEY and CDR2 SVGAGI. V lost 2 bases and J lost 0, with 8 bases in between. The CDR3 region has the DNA TGTGCCAGCAGTTACATCGCAACCTCCTACAATGAGCAGTTCTTC. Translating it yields CASSYIATSYNEQFF.

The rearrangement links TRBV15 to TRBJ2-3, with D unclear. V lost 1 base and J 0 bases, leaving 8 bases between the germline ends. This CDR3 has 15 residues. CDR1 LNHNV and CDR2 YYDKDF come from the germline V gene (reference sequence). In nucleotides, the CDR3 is TGTGCCACCAGCAGAGCGGAAATGAGCACAGATACGCAGTATTTT. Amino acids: CATSRAEMSTDTQYF.

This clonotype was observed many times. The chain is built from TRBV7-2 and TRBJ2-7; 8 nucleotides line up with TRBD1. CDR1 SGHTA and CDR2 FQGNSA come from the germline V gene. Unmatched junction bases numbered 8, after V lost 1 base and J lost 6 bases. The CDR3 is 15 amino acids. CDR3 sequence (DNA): TGTGCCAGCAGCTTAGTGTGGCAGGGGGCGGTCGAGCAGTACTTC. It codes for CASSLVWQGAVEQYF.

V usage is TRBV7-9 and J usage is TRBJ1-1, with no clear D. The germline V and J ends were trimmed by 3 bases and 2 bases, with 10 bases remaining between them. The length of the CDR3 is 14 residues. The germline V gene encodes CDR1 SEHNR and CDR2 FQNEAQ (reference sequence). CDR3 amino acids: CASSFGQVNTEAFF. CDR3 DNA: TGTGCCAGCAGCTTCGGGCAGGTAAACACTGAAGCTTTCTTT.

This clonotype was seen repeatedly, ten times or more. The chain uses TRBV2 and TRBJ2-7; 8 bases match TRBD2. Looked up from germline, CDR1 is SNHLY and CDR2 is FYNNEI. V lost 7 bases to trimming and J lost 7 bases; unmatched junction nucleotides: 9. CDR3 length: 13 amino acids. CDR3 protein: CASMLAGIWEQYF. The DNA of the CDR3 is TGTGCCAGCATGCTAGCGGGTATATGGGAGCAGTACTTC.

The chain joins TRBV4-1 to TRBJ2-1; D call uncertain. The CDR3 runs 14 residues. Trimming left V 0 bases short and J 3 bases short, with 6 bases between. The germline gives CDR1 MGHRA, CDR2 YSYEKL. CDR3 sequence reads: CASSQETDYNEQFF. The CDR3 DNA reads TGCGCCAGCAGCCAAGAAACGGACTACAATGAGCAGTTCTTC.

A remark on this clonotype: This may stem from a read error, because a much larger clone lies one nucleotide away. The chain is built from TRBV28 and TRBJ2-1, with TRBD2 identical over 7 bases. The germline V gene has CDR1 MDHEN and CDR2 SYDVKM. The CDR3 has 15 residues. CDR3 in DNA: TGTGCCAGCAGGTTGCTAGCGGAGGGATACAGTGAGCAGTTCTTC. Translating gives CASRLLAEGYSEQFF.

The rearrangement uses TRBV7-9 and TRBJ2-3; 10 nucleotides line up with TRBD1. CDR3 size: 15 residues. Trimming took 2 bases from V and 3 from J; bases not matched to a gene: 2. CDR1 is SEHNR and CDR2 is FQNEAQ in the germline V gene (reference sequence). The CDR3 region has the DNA TGTGCCAGCAGCTTATGGGACAGGGGTACAGATACGCAGTATTTT. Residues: CASSLWDRGTDTQYF.

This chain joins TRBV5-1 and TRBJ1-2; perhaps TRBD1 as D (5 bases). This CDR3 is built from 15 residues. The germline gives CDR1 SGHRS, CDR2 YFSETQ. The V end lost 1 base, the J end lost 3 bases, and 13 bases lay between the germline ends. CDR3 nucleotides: TGCGCCAGCAGCTTGCGAAATCGAGGGGACTATGGCTACACCTTC. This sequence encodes CASSLRNRGDYGYTF.

The CDR3 DNA follows: TGTGCCACCAGCAGGCGGGAGTCAGAGACCCAGTACTTC. Amino acid sequence: CATSRRESETQYF. V is TRBV15 and J is TRBJ2-5, with 7 bases fitting TRBD2. CDR1 and CDR2 (germline): LNHNV, YYDKDF (reference sequence). CDR3 length equals 13 residues. V shed 3 bases and J 4 bases; nucleotides not matched to a gene: 2. Based on the CDR3 plus reference TRBV15 and TRBJ2-5, the full variable domain is DAMVIQNPRYQVTQFGKPVTLSCSQTLNHNVMYWYQQKSSQAPKLLFHYYDKDFNNEADTPDNFQSRRPNTSFCFLDIRSPGLGDTAMYLCATSRRESETQYFGPGTRLLVL.

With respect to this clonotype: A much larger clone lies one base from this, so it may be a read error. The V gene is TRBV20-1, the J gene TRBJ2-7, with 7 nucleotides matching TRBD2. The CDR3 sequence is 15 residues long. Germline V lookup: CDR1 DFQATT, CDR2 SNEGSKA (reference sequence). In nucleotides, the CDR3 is TGCAGTGCCCTCGTTGGGAGGGCAAGCTCCTACGAGCCGTACTTC. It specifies CSALVGRASSYEPYF.

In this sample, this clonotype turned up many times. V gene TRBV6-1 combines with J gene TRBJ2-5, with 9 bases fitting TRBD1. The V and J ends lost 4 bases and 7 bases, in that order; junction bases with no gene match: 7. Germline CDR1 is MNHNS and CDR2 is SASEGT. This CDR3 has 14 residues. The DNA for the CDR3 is TGTGCCAGCAGTGGGGACAGGGTTATAGGGACCCAGTACTTC. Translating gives CASSGDRVIGTQYF.

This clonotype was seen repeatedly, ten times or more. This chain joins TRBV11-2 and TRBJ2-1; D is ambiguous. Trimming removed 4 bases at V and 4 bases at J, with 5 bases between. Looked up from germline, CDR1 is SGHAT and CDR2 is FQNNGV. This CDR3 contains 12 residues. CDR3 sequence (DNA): TGTGCCAGCAGCTCCCGATACAATGAGCAGTTCTTC. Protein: CASSSRYNEQFF. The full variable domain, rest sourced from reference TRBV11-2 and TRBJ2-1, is EAGVAQSPRYKIIEKRQSVAFWCNPISGHATLYWYQQILGQGPKLLIQFQNNGVVDDSQLPKDRFSAERLKGVDSTLKIQPAKLEDSAVYLCASSSRYNEQFFGPGTRLTVL.

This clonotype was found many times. CDR3 DNA: TGCAGCGTTGAACAAGACAGTACCTACGAGCAGTACTTC. Protein sequence: CSVEQDSTYEQYF. The chain joins TRBV29-1 to TRBJ2-7; a possible D gene is TRBD1 (5 bases). Trimming took 2 bases from V and 2 from J, leaving 10 bases between them. Germline V gives CDR1 SQVTM, CDR2 ANQGSEA. This CDR3 region has 13 residues.

The CDR3 protein is CASRGSNTGELFF. Written as DNA, the CDR3 is TGCGCCAGCAGGGGCAGTAACACCGGGGAGCTGTTTTTT. The chain joins TRBV10-1 to TRBJ2-2; D is undetermined. Looked up from germline, CDR1 is WNHNN and CDR2 is SYGVQD (reference sequence). This CDR3 is built from 13 residues. With 6 bases removed from V and 2 bases from J, the gap between germline ends came to 7 bases.

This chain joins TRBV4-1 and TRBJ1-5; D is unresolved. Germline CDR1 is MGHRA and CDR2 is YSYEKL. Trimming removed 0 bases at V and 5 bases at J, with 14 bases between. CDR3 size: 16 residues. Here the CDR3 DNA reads TGCGCCAGCAGCCAAGACGGCAGACCCCTGTATCAGCCCCAGCATTTT. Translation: CASSQDGRPLYQPQHF.

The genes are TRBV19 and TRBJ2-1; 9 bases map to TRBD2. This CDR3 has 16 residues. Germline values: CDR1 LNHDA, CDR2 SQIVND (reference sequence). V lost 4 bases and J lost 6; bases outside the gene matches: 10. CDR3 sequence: CASSKLAGTPSNEQFF. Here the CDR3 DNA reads TGTGCCAGTAGTAAGCTAGCGGGGACTCCGTCCAATGAGCAGTTCTTC.

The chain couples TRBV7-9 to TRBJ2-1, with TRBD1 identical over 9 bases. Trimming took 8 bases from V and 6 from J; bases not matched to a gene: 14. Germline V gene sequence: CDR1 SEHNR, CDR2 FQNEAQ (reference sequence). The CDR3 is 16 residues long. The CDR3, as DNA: TGTGCCAGCGGGACATCCGGGACAGGGTCTGGCAATGAGCAGTTCTTC. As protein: CASGTSGTGSGNEQFF.

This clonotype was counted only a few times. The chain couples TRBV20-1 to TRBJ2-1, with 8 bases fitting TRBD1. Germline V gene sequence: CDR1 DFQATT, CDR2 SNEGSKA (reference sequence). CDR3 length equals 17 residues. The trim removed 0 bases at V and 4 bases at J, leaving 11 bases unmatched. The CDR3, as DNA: TGCAGTGCTAGAGATGAATCAGGGGGCATTTCTTACAATGAGCAGTTCTTC. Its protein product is CSARDESGGISYNEQFF.

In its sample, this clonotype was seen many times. The CDR3 DNA follows: TGTGCCAGCAGTTACCTCCAAGAAAACACTGAAGCTTTCTTT. Its translation: CASSYLQENTEAFF. The chain combines TRBV6-5 with TRBJ1-1, with no clear D. The CDR3 is 14 residues long. Germline CDR1 MNHEY, CDR2 SVGAGI. Trimming took 2 bases from V and 2 from J, leaving 9 bases between them.